The source of this TCR beta chain is a study of shared clonotypes between healthy human individuals. Whole-study results and caveats: Relative to memory subsets, naive subsets generally showed larger estimated richness.

Here immunoSEQ multiplex PCR was the method, and the copy in TCRdb shows in-frame clones only, minus some. Of more than 550,000 clones in the sample, 55% to 80% were seen once. Study donors comprised healthy, HIV-negative adults devoid of recent acute infection or vaccination. In regard to this clone: The antigen remains undetermined.

V shed 2 bases and J 3 bases; nucleotides not matched to a gene: 16. This CDR3 region has 19 residues. CDR1 SGHAT and CDR2 FQNNGV come from the germline V gene. Sequencing was done on a sample of memory CD4+ T cells sorted from blood. Sample subset: CD45RA-negative fraction. This sequence was found in a woman in her thirties in good health. V gene TRBV11-2 combines with J gene TRBJ2-3; 8 nucleotides agree with TRBD2. The CDR3 protein is CASSLIRSSAGVRTDTQYF. DNA for the CDR3: TGTGCCAGCAGCTTAATACGCTCATCAGCGGGAGTCAGGACAGATACGCAGTATTTT.